The 22 T cell receptor beta chains below come from one sample, sequenced in a study of graft-versus-host responses after intestinal transplantation (dated by TCRdb to 2020 to 2023). Dithiothreitol, EDTA incubations and collagenase D digestion were used to isolate intraepithelial and lamina propria lymphocytes from graft specimens. Library construction relied on the immunoSEQ multiplex PCR assay. Entries here come from immuneACCESS through TCRdb and include only in-frame sequences with V and J called. Some clones fail to appear in such tables; in the studies checked, an unresolved V gene covers under half of the shortfall, and the cause of the remainder is unknown. This sample gives tens of thousands of clones in total; about 85% of them show up just once. The top ten clones comprise over 15% of the sample. This material consisted of ileum tissue, taken more than 200 days after intestinal transplant. These receptors originate from a human patient who received an intestinal transplant, so some T cells may come from the graft donor.

The rearrangement links TRBV28 to TRBJ2-3, with D maybe TRBD2 (6 bases). The germline V gene encodes CDR1 MDHEN and CDR2 SYDVKM. This CDR3 contains 15 residues. The V end lost 6 bases, the J end lost 2 bases, and 15 bases lay between the germline ends. CDR3 sequence: CASSPFRGTTDTQYF. Here the CDR3 DNA reads TGTGCCAGCAGCCCGTTCCGGGGGACCACAGATACGCAGTATTTT. Combining the CDR3 with reference TRBV28 and TRBJ2-3 gives the whole variable domain DVKVTQSSRYLVKRTGEKVFLECVQDMDHENMFWYRQDPGLGLRLIYFSYDVKMKEKGDIPEGYSVSREKKERFSLILESASTNQTSMYLCASSPFRGTTDTQYFGPGTRLTVL.

V gene TRBV5-1 combines with J gene TRBJ2-5; 13 nucleotides agree with TRBD2. Losses at the gene ends were 0 bases for V and 0 bases for J; bases not matched to a gene: 2. The CDR3 runs 17 residues. Germline loops: CDR1 SGHRS, CDR2 YFSETQ. The CDR3 DNA reads TGCGCCAGCAGCTTGGAGGGGACTAGCGGGGACCAAGAGACCCAGTACTTC. It codes for CASSLEGTSGDQETQYF.

V and J are TRBV28 and TRBJ2-7; tentatively, D is TRBD2 (5 bases). The germline V gene has CDR1 MDHEN and CDR2 SYDVKM. The V end lost 3 bases, the J end lost 4 bases, and 13 bases lay between the germline ends. The length of the CDR3 is 14 residues. CDR3 DNA sequence: TGTGCCAGCAGTTTCCAAGGGAGTTTATACGAGCAGTACTTC. It specifies CASSFQGSLYEQYF.

This chain uses TRBV2 with TRBJ2-7; TRBD2 aligns across 10 bases. The CDR3 loop spans 14 amino acids. Per the germline V gene, CDR1 is SNHLY and CDR2 is FYNNEI. V dropped 6 bases and J dropped 3; count of bases not matched to a gene: 5. The CDR3 protein is CASRWLAGDYEQYF. DNA of the CDR3: TGTGCCAGCAGGTGGCTAGCGGGGGACTACGAGCAGTACTTC. The full variable domain, with the rest looked up from reference TRBV2 and TRBJ2-7, is EPEVTQTPSHQVTQMGQEVILRCVPISNHLYFYWYRQILGQKVEFLVSFYNNEISEKSEIFDDQFSVERPDGSNFTLKIRSTKLEDSAMYFCASRWLAGDYEQYFGPGTRLTVT.

The J gene is TRBJ2-3, the V gene TRBV11-3; TRBD2 agrees at 15 bases. CDR1 and CDR2 (germline): SGHNT, YENEEA. With V trimmed by 5 bases and J by 6 bases, 9 bases remained unmatched. CDR3 length equals 17 residues. Here the CDR3 DNA reads TGTGCCAGCAGCCTCGGGACTAGCGGGGGGAATGTGGATACGCAGTATTTT. The encoded protein is CASSLGTSGGNVDTQYF.

The chain uses TRBV19 and TRBJ2-7; possible D gene TRBD2, 5 bases. Germline values: CDR1 LNHDA, CDR2 SQIVND (reference sequence). V was cut by 3 bases and J by 7 bases, with 13 bases left in between. This CDR3 contains 13 residues. The DNA of the CDR3 is TGTGCCAGTAGTATGGGAGATCTGGGGGAGCAGTACTTC. Its translation is CASSMGDLGEQYF.

In this sample, this clone turned up once. The chain carries TRBV28 and TRBJ2-4; tentative D call: TRBD1 (6 bases). Trimming took off 4 bases at V and 0 bases at J, with 13 bases between the two ends. The CDR3 consists of 16 residues. Germline-derived CDR1 and CDR2 are MDHEN and SYDVKM. This chain's CDR3 is CASSSGTSVAKNIQYF. The CDR3 DNA follows: TGTGCCAGCAGTTCGGGGACATCAGTAGCCAAAAACATTCAGTACTTC. The full variable domain, completed using reference TRBV28 and TRBJ2-4, is DVKVTQSSRYLVKRTGEKVFLECVQDMDHENMFWYRQDPGLGLRLIYFSYDVKMKEKGDIPEGYSVSREKKERFSLILESASTNQTSMYLCASSSGTSVAKNIQYFGAGTRLSVL.

This clone was found once. This chain connects TRBV19 to TRBJ2-1; 11 positions match TRBD2. The CDR3 totals 17 residues. Trimming removed 5 bases from V and 7 bases from J; junction bases left unmatched: 13. CDR1 is LNHDA, CDR2 SQIVND, per germline (reference sequence). The CDR3 loop reads CASSALFSGGEVNEQFF. CDR3 nucleotide sequence: TGTGCCAGTAGTGCCCTTTTTAGCGGGGGGGAGGTAAATGAGCAGTTCTTC.

The chain couples TRBV2 to TRBJ2-5, with D perhaps matching TRBD1 or TRBD2 (5 bases each). The CDR3 runs to 13 residues. The V end was cut by 2 bases, the J end by 5 bases, with 9 bases between. Germline loops: CDR1 SNHLY, CDR2 FYNNEI. The DNA of the CDR3 is TGTGCCAGCAGTGAACGGGGCGGGGAGACCCAGTACTTC. This codes for CASSERGGETQYF.

In its sample, this clone was seen once. The CDR3 nucleotides read TGTGCCATCAGGGGCCAAGGGTACAATGAGCAGTTCTTC. Amino acid sequence: CAIRGQGYNEQFF. J is TRBJ2-1 and V is TRBV10-3; no reliable D call. Germline assignment: CDR1 ENHRY and CDR2 SYGVKD. The V and J ends lost 6 bases and 4 bases respectively, with 10 bases between them. CDR3 length equals 13 residues.

This chain uses TRBV18 with TRBJ1-6, with 7 bases that match TRBD1. V lost 2 bases to trimming and J lost 10 bases; unmatched junction nucleotides: 8. CDR3 length: 15 residues. CDR1 and CDR2 from the germline V gene are KGHSH and LQKENI. The DNA of the CDR3 is TGTGCCAGCTCACCAAAGGGGGCTTTGGGATCACCCCTCCACTTT. Protein product: CASSPKGALGSPLHF.

Of note for this clone: The sample carries other DNA sequences with the same CDR3. The gene calls are TRBV6-1 and TRBJ1-3; TRBD1 might be the D (6 bases). With 6 bases removed from V and 2 bases from J, the gap between germline ends came to 11 bases. Looked up from germline, CDR1 is MNHNS and CDR2 is SASEGT. This CDR3 contains 14 residues. CDR3 in DNA: TGTGCCAGCAGCACCGGGGGCACTGGAAACACCATATATTTT. Translating gives CASSTGGTGNTIYF.

This chain joins TRBV6-1 and TRBJ2-1; 9 nucleotides agree with TRBD1. The CDR3 loop spans 15 amino acids. Per the germline V gene, CDR1 is MNHNS and CDR2 is SASEGT. The J segment lost 7 bases and the V segment lost 2 bases, leaving 6 bases of the junction unmatched. The CDR3 DNA reads TGTGCCAGCAGTGAATTGACAGGGGGGTGGAATGAGCAGTTCTTC. Translated: CASSELTGGWNEQFF.

The chain couples TRBV6-1 to TRBJ1-2; TRBD1 might be the D (5 bases). Germline V CDR1 and CDR2: MNHNS, SASEGT. This CDR3 is built from 12 residues. Trimming cost V 2 bases and J 5 bases, with 6 bases left between them. The CDR3 DNA reads as TGTGCCAGCAGTGAACAGGGTTATGGCTACACCTTC. This gives the protein CASSEQGYGYTF.

The V call is TRBV9, the J call TRBJ1-1; tentative D call: TRBD1 (6 bases). The CDR3 runs 15 residues. The germline V gene encodes CDR1 SGDLS and CDR2 YYNGEE. Trimming took off 4 bases at V and 1 base at J, with 14 bases between the two ends. DNA for the CDR3: TGTGCCAGCAGCCTGACCGGGACAAAGAACACTGAAGCTTTCTTT. Encoded protein: CASSLTGTKNTEAFF. Combining the CDR3 with reference TRBV9 and TRBJ1-1 gives the whole variable domain DSGVTQTPKHLITATGQRVTLRCSPRSGDLSVYWYQQSLDQGLQFLIQYYNGEERAKGNILERFSAQQFPDLHSELNLSSLELGDSALYFCASSLTGTKNTEAFFGQGTRLTVV.

The chain employs TRBV5-1 and TRBJ2-5; D might be TRBD2 (7 bases). Germline V lookup: CDR1 SGHRS, CDR2 YFSETQ. The V end lost 5 bases, the J end lost 1 base, and 12 bases lay between the germline ends. The CDR3 length is 14 residues. CDR3 DNA sequence: TGCGCCAGCAGGCGTGGGGGGGCCCAAGAGACCCAGTACTTC. This gives the protein CASRRGGAQETQYF. The variable domain in full, with the rest retrieved from reference TRBV5-1 and TRBJ2-5, is KAGVTQTPRYLIKTRGQQVTLSCSPISGHRSVSWYQQTPGQGLQFLFEYFSETQRNKGNFPGRFSGRQFSNSRSEMNVSTLELGDSALYLCASRRGGAQETQYFGPGTRLLVL.

As concerns this clone: At one boundary the junction diverges from the germline segment, which might be a read error. The chain joins TRBV19 to TRBJ2-5; no clear D. The germline CDR1 and CDR2 sequences are LNHDA and SQIVND (reference sequence). The CDR3 is made up of 13 amino acids. CDR3 nucleotide sequence: TGTGCCAGTAGTATTATGGTGGAAGAGGCCCAGTACTTC. This sequence encodes CASSIMVEEAQYF.

V is TRBV18 and J is TRBJ2-7, with TRBD2 matching over 10 bases. Per germline, CDR1 KGHSH and CDR2 LQKENI. After removal of 2 bases from V and 2 bases from J, the junction contained 3 bases not matched to a gene. The CDR3 length is 15 residues. CDR3 sequence reads: CASSPTLAGAYEQYF. CDR3 sequence (DNA): TGTGCCAGCTCACCAACTCTAGCGGGAGCCTACGAGCAGTACTTC.

The V call is TRBV15, the J call TRBJ1-4; D might be TRBD1 (5 bases). CDR3 length: 13 residues. The germline V and J ends were trimmed by 2 bases and 8 bases, with 9 bases remaining between them. From germline, CDR1 is LNHNV and CDR2 YYDKDF (reference sequence). The CDR3 loop reads CATSRQGREKLFF. The CDR3 nucleotides read TGTGCCACCAGCAGACAGGGTCGGGAAAAACTGTTTTTT.

This chain uses TRBV28 with TRBJ2-1; a possible D gene is TRBD2 (6 bases). Germline V gene lookup returns CDR1 MDHEN and CDR2 SYDVKM. This CDR3 spans 15 amino acids. The germline V and J ends were trimmed by 3 bases and 3 bases, with 12 bases remaining between them. CDR3 sequence: CASSFGAGIYNEQFF. CDR3 in DNA: TGTGCCAGCAGTTTCGGGGCGGGAATCTACAATGAGCAGTTCTTC.

The V call is TRBV5-1, the J call TRBJ1-1; D call uncertain. Germline V lookup: CDR1 SGHRS, CDR2 YFSETQ. Deletions cut 3 bases from V and 1 base from J, with 7 bases between. The CDR3 consists of 13 residues. The CDR3 region is CASSWTANTEAFF. DNA for the CDR3: TGCGCCAGCAGCTGGACGGCGAACACTGAAGCTTTCTTT.

V and J are TRBV2 and TRBJ1-1, with TRBD1 as a possible D gene (5 bases). Trimming cost V 11 bases and J 1 base, with 17 bases left between them. Germline CDR1 SNHLY, CDR2 FYNNEI. This CDR3 contains 14 residues. The CDR3 nucleotides read TGTGCCCCCCTGGTGGGGGGTCCGAACACTGAAGCTTTCTTT. This codes for CAPLVGGPNTEAFF.